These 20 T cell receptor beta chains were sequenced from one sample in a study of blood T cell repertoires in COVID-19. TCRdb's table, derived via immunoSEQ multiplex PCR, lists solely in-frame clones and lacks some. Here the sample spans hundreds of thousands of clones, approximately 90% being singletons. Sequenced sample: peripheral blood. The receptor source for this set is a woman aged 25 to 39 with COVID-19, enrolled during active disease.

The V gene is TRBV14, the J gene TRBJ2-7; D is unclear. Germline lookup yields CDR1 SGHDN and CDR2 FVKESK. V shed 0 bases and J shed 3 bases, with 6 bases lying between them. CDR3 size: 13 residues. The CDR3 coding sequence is TGTGCCAGCAGCCAAGAACAAATCTACGAGCAGTACTTC. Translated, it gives CASSQEQIYEQYF.

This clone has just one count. As DNA, the CDR3 is TGTGCCAGCAGCCACCTGACTAGCGGGGGGCCCGCAGCCACAGATACGCAGTATTTT. This codes for CASSHLTSGGPAATDTQYF. This chain uses TRBV14 with TRBJ2-3; 13 bases align to TRBD2. Trimming cost V 3 bases and J 2 bases; bases outside gene matches: 11. Germline V gives CDR1 SGHDN, CDR2 FVKESK. CDR3 size: 19 residues.

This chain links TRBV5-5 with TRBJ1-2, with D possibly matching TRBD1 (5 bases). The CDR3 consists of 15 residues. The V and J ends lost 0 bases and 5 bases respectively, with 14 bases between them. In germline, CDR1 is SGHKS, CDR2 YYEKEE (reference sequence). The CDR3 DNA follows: TGTGCCAGCAGCTTGGCCGCAGGGCAGCAGTATGGCTACACCTTC. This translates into CASSLAAGQQYGYTF.

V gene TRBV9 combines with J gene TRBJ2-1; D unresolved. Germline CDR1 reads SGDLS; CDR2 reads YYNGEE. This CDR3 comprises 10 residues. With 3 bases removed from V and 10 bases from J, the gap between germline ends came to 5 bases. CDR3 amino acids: CASSGEEQFF. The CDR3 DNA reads TGTGCCAGCAGCGGAGAAGAGCAGTTCTTC.

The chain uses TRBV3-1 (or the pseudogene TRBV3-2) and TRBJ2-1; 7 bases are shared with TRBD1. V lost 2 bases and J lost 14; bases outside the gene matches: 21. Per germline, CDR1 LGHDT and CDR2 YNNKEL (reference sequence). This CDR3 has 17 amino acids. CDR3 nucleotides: TGTGCCAGCAGCCAACGATTAGGGACAGATAACTTAGTTCATGAGTTCTTC. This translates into CASSQRLGTDNLVHEFF.

The CDR3 loop is CASSLSTVTSTDTQYF. The CDR3 nucleotides read TGTGCCAGCAGTTTATCGACAGTTACTAGCACAGATACGCAGTATTTT. The V and J genes are TRBV27 and TRBJ2-3, with D perhaps matching TRBD1 (5 bases). The length of the CDR3 is 16 residues. Trimming shortened V by 0 bases and J by 0 bases, and 10 bases separated the two germline ends. Germline assignment: CDR1 MNHEY and CDR2 SMNVEV (reference sequence).

CDR3: CSVEVGRAGELFF. The DNA of the CDR3 is TGCAGCGTTGAAGTTGGTCGAGCCGGGGAGCTGTTTTTT. V gene TRBV29-1 combines with J gene TRBJ2-2; D not resolved. CDR3 size: 13 residues. With 1 base removed from V and 6 bases from J, the gap between germline ends came to 9 bases. Germline V gives CDR1 SQVTM, CDR2 ANQGSEA.

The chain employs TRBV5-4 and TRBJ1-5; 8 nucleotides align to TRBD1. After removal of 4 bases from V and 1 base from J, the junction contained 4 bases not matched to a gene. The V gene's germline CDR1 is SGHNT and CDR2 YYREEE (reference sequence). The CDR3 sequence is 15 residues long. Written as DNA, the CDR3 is TGTGCCAGCAGCCCAGGACAGGGCAGCAATCAGCCCCAGCATTTT. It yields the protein CASSPGQGSNQPQHF. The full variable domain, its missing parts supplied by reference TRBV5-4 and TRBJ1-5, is ETGVTQSPTHLIKTRGQQVTLRCSSQSGHNTVSWYQQALGQGPQFIFQYYREEENGRGNFPPRFSGLQFPNYSSELNVNALELDDSALYLCASSPGQGSNQPQHFGDGTRLSIL.

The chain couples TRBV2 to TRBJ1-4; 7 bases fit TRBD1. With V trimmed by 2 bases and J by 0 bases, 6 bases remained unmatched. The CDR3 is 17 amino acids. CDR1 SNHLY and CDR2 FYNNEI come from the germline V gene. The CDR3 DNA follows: TGTGCCAGCAGTGAACAAAGGGGGCGAGCAACTAATGAAAAACTGTTTTTT. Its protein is CASSEQRGRATNEKLFF. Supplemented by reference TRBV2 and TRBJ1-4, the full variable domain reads EPEVTQTPSHQVTQMGQEVILRCVPISNHLYFYWYRQILGQKVEFLVSFYNNEISEKSEIFDDQFSVERPDGSNFTLKIRSTKLEDSAMYFCASSEQRGRATNEKLFFGSGTQLSVL.

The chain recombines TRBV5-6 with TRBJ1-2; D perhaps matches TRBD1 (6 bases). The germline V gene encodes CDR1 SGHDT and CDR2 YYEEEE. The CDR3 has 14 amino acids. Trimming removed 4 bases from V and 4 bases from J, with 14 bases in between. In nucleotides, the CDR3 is TGTGCCAGCAGCATTGGACAGAAACTCTATGGCTACACCTTC. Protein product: CASSIGQKLYGYTF.

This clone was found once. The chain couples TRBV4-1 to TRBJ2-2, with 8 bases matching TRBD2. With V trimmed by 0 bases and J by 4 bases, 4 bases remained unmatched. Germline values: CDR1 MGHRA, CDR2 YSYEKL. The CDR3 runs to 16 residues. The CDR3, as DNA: TGCGCCAGCAGCCAAGATAGTAGCGGGGTCACCGGGGAGCTGTTTTTT. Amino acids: CASSQDSSGVTGELFF.

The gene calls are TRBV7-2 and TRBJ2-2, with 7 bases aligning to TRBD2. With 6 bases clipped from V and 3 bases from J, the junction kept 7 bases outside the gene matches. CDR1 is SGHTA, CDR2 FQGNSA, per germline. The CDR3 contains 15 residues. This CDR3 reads CASRSSGYDTGELFF. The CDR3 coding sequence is TGTGCCAGCAGGTCTAGCGGTTACGACACCGGGGAGCTGTTTTTT.

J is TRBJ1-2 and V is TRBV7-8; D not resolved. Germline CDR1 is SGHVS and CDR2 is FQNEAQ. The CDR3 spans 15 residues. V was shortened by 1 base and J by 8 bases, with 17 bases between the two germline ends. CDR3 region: CASSLDWKGSGGYTF. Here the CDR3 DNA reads TGTGCCAGCAGCTTAGATTGGAAGGGCTCGGGAGGCTACACCTTC.

The CDR3 bases are TGTGCCAGTAGTGAGGGCACTAATGAAAAACTGTTTTTT. Protein: CASSEGTNEKLFF. The V call is TRBV10-3, the J call TRBJ1-4; D remains ambiguous. Germline CDR1 ENHRY, CDR2 SYGVKD. This CDR3 contains 13 residues. V lost 10 bases and J 2 bases, leaving 11 bases between the germline ends.

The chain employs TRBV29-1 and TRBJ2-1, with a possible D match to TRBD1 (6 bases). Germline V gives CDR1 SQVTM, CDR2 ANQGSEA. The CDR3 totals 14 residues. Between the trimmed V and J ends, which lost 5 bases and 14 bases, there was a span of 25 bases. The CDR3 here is CSVNSGQVLAVEFF. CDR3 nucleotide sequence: TGCAGCGTTAACTCGGGACAAGTCTTGGCGGTGGAGTTCTTC.

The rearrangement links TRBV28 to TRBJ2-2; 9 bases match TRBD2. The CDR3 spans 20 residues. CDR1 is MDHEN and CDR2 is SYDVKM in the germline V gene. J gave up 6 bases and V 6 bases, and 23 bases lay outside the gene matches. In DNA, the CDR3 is TGTGCCAGCAGCATCCATTTCCGTGGGGTGGTAGCGGGGGTACCCGGGGAGCTGTTTTTT. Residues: CASSIHFRGVVAGVPGELFF.

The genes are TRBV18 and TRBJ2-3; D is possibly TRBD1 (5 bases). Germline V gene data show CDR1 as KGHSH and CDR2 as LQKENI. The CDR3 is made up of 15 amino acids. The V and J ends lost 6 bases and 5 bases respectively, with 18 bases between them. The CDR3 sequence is CASSQGDGGRDTQYF. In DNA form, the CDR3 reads TGTGCCAGCTCCCAGGGCGACGGCGGAAGAGATACGCAGTATTTT.

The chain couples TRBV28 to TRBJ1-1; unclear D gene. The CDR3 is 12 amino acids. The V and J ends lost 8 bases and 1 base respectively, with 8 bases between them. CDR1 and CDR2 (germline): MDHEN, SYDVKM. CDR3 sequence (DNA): TGTGCCAGCGTTCAGTGGAACACTGAAGCTTTCTTT. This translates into CASVQWNTEAFF.

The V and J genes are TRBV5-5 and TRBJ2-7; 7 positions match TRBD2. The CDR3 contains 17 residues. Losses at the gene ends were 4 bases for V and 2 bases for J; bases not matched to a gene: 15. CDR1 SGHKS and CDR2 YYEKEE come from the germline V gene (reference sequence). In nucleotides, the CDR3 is TGTGCCAGCAGCCAAACTAGCGCTCGAGCCCTACCCTACGAGCAGTACTTC. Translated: CASSQTSARALPYEQYF.

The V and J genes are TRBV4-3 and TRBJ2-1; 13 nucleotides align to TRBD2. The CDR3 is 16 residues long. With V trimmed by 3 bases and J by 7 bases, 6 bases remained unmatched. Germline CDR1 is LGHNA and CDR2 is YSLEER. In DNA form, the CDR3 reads TGCGCCAGCAGCCAGGAAGGACTAGCGGGAGCGAATGAGCAGTTCTTC. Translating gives CASSQEGLAGANEQFF.